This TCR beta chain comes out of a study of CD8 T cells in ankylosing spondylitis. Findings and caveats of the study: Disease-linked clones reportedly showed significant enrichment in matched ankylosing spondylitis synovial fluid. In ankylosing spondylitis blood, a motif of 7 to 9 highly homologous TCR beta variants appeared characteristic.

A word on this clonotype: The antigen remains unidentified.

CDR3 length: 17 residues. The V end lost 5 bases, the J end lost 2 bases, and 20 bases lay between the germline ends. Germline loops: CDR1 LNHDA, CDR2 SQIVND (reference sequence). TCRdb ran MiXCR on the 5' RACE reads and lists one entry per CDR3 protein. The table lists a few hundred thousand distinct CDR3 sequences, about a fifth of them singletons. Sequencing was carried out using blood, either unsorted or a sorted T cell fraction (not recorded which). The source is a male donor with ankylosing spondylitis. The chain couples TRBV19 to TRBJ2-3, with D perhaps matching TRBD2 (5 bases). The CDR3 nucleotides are TGTGCCAGTAGTGCGCGATCCCCCCGGGGAGACACAGATACGCAGTATTTT. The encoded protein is CASSARSPRGDTDTQYF.